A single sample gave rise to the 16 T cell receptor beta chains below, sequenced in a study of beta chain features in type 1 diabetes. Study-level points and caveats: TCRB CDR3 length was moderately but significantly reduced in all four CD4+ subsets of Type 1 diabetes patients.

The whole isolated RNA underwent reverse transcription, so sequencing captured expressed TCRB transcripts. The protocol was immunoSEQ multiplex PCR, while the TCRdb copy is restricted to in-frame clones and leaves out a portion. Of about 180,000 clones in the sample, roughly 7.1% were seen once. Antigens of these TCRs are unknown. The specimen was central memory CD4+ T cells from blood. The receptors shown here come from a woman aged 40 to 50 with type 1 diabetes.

CDR3 DNA: TGCGCCAGCAGCTTGGATGGGGGGGGGAACATTCAGTACTTC. This sequence encodes CASSLDGGGNIQYF. V gene TRBV5-1 combines with J gene TRBJ2-4, with TRBD2 matching 7 bases. The trim removed 0 bases at V and 7 bases at J, leaving 4 bases unmatched. This CDR3 is built from 14 residues. From germline, CDR1 is SGHRS and CDR2 YFSETQ.

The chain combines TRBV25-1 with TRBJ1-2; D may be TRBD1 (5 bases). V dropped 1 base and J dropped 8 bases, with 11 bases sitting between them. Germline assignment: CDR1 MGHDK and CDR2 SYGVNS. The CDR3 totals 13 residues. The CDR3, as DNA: TGTGCCAGCAGTGAATTTACGTGGGGCGGCTACACCTTC. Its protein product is CASSEFTWGGYTF.

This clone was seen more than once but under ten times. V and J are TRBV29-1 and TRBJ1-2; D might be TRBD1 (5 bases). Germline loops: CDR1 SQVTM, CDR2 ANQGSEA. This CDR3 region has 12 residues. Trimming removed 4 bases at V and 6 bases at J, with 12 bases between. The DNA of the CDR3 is TGCAGCGTTGGGGACTCGGGCAATGGCTACACCTTC. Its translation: CSVGDSGNGYTF.

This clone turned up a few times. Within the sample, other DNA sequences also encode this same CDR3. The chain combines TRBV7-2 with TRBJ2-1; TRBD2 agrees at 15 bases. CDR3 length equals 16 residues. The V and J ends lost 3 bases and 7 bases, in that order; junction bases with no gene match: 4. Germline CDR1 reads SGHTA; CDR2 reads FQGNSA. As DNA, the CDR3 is TGTGCCAGCAGCTTCCCCGGACTAGCGGGGGGGAATGAGCAGTTCTTC. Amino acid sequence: CASSFPGLAGGNEQFF.

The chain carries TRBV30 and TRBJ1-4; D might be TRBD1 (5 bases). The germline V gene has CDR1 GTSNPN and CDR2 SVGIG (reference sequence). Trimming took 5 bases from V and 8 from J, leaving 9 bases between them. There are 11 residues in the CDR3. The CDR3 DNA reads TGTGCCTGGGGGGGGTTCGAAAAACTGTTTTTT. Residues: CAWGGFEKLFF. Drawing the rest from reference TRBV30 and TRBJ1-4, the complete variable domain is SQTIHQWPATLVQPVGSPLSLECTVEGTSNPNLYWYRQAAGRGLQLLFYSVGIGQISSEVPQNLSASRPQDRQFILSSKKLLLSDSGFYLCAWGGFEKLFFGSGTQLSVL.

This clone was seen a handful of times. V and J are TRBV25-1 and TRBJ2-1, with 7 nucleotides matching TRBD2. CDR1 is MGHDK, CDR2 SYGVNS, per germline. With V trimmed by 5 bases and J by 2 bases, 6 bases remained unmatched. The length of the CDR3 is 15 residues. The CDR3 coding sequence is TGTGCCAGCAGTACCCAGCGGGAACCCTACAATGAGCAGTTCTTC. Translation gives CASSTQREPYNEQFF.

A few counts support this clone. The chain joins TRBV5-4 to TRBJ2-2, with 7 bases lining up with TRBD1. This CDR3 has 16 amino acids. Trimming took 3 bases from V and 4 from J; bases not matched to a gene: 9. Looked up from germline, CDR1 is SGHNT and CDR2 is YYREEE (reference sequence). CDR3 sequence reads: CASSWRQGRGTGELFF. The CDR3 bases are TGTGCCAGCAGCTGGAGACAGGGTCGGGGCACCGGGGAGCTGTTTTTT.

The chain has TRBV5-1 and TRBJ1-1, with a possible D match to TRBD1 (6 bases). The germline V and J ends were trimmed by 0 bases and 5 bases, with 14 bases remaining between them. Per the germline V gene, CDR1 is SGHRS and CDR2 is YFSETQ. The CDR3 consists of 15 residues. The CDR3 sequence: CASSLEGRGETEAFF. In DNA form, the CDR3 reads TGCGCCAGCAGCTTGGAAGGGAGGGGGGAAACTGAAGCTTTCTTT.

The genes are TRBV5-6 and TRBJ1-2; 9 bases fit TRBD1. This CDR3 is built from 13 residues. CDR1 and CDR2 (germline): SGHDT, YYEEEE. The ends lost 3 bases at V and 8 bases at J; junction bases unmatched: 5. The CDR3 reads CASSWDRERGYTF. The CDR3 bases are TGTGCCAGCAGCTGGGACAGGGAGAGGGGCTACACCTTC. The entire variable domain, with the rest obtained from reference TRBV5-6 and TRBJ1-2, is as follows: DAGVTQSPTHLIKTRGQQVTLRCSPKSGHDTVSWYQQALGQGPQFIFQYYEEEERQRGNFPDRFSGHQFPNYSSELNVNALLLGDSALYLCASSWDRERGYTFGSGTRLTVV.

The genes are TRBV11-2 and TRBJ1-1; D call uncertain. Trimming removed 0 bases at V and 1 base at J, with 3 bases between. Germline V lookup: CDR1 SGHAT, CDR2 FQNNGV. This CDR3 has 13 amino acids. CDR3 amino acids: CASSLDGNTEAFF. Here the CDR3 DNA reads TGTGCCAGCAGCTTAGACGGGAACACTGAAGCTTTCTTT.

Here the CDR3 DNA reads TGTGCCAGTAGTATTTCCCGGGGGTTCAGCACAGATACGCAGTATTTT. Protein product: CASSISRGFSTDTQYF. The rearrangement joins TRBV19 to TRBJ2-3, with D perhaps TRBD2 (6 bases). CDR1 and CDR2 from the germline V gene are LNHDA and SQIVND (reference sequence). Trimming pared 3 bases from V and 0 bases from J, leaving 13 bases between. The CDR3 consists of 16 residues.

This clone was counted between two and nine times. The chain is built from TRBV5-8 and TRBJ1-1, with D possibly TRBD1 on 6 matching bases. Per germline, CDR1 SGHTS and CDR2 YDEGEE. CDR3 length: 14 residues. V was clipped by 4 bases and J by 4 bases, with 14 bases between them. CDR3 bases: TGTGCCAGCAGCGCCCTAAGGGGGAGCACTGAAGCTTTCTTT. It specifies CASSALRGSTEAFF.

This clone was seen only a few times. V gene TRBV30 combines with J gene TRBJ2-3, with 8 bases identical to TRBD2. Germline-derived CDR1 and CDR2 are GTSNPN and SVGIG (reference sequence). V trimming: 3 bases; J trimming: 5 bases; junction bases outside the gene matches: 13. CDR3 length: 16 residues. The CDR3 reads CAWRKRPGTREDTQYF. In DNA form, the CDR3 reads TGTGCCTGGAGAAAACGTCCCGGGACTAGGGAAGATACGCAGTATTTT.

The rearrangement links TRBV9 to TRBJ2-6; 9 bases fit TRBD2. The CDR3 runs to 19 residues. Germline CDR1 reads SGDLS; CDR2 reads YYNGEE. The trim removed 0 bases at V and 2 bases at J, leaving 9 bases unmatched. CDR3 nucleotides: TGTGCCAGCAGCGTAGGGCTGGGAGCGGGAGGAGCTGGGGCCAACGTCCTGACTTTC. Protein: CASSVGLGAGGAGANVLTF.

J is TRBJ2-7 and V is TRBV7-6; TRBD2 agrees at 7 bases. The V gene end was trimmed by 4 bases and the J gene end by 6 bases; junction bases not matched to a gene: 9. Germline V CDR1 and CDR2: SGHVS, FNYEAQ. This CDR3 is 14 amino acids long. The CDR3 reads CASSYQPERGEQYF. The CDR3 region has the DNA TGTGCCAGCAGCTACCAACCTGAGCGGGGCGAGCAGTACTTC.

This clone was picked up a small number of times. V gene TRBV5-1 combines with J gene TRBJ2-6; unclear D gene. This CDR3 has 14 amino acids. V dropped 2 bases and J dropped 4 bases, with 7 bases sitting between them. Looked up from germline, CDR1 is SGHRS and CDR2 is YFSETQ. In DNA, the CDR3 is TGCGCCAGCAGCTTCCGAGGCGGGGCCAACGTCCTGACTTTC. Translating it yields CASSFRGGANVLTF.